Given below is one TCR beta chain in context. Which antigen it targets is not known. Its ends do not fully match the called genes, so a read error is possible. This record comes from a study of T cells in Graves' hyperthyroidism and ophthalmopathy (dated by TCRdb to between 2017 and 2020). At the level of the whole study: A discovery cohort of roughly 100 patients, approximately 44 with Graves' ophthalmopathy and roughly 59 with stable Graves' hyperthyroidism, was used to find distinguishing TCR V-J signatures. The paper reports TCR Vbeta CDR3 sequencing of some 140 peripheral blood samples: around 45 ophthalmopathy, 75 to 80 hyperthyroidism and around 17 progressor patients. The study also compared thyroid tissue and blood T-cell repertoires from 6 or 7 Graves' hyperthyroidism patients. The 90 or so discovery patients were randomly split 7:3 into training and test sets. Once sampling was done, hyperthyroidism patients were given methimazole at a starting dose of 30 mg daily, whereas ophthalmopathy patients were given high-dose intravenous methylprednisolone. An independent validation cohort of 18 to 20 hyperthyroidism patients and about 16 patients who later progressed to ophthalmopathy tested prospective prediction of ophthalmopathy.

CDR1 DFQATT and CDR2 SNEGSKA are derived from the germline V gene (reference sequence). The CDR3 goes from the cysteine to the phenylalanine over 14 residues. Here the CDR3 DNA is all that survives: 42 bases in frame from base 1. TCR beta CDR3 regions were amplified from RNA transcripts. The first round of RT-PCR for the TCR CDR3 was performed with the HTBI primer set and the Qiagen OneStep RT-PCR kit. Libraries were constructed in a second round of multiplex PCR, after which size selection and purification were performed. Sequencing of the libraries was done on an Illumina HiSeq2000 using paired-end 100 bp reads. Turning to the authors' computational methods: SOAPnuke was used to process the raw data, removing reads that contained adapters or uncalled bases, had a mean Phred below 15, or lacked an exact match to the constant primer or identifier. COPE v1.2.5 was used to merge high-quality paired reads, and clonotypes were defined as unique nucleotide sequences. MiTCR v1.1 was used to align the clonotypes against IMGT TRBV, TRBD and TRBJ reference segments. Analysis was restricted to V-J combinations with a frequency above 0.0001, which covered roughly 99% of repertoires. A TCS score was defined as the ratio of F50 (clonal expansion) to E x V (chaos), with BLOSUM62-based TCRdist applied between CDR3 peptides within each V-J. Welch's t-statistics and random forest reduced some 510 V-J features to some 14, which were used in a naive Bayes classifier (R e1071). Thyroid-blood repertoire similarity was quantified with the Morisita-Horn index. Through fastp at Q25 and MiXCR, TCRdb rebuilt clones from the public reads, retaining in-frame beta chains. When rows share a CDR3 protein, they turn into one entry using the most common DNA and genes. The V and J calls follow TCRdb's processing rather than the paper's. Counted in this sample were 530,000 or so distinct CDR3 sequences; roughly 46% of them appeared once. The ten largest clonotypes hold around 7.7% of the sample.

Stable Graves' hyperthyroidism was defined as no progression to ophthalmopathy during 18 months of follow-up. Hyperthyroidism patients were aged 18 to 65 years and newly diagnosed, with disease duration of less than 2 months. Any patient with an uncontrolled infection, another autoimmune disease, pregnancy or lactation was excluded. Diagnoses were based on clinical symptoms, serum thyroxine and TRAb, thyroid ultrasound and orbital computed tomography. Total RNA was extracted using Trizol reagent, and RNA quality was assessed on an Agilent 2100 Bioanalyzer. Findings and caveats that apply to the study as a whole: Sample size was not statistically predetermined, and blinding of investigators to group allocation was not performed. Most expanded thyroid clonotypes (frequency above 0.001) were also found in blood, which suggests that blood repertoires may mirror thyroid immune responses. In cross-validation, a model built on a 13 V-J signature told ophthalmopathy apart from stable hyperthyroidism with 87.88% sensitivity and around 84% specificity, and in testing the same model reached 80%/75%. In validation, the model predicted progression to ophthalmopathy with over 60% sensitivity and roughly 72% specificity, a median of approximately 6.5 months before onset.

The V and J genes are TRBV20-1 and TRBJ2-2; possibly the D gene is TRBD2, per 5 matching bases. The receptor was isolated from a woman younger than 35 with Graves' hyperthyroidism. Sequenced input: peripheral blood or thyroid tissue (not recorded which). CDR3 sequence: CSALTGLDTGELLF. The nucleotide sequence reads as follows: TGCAGTGCGCTGACCGGGCTAGACACCGGGGAGCTGCTTTTT.